Presented here are 28 T cell receptor beta chains from one specimen sequenced in a study of CD8 T cells in Susac syndrome. With random hexamers, reverse transcription was performed on about 0.45 to 1 ug of RNA. Each CDR3 protein is one row after TCRdb ran MiXCR on the immunoSEQ multiplex PCR reads. This table has 120,000 to 150,000 distinct CDR3 sequences, approximately 93% appearing once. The specimen sequenced was CD4+ T cells from PBMCs. The receptors come from a human donor in good health.

A single count supports this clonotype. This rearrangement joins TRBV3-1 to TRBJ2-2; the D gene is possibly TRBD1 (5 bases). The CDR3 loop spans 16 amino acids. Germline V gives CDR1 LGHDT, CDR2 YNNKEL (reference sequence). The V end was cut by 4 bases, the J end by 1 base, with 13 bases between. For the CDR3, the DNA is TGTGCCAGCAGCCGGCACAGGCAAAGGAACACCGGGGAGCTGTTTTTT. Its protein is CASSRHRQRNTGELFF.

The chain links TRBV6-1 to TRBJ2-7, with 11 bases that match TRBD2. CDR1 MNHNS and CDR2 SASEGT come from the germline V gene. V was pared by 7 bases and J by 1 base, with 12 bases of the junction left unmatched. The CDR3 is 17 residues long. CDR3 in amino acids: CASTAGTSGPRSYEQYF. CDR3 in DNA: TGTGCCAGCACCGCCGGGACTAGCGGACCCCGTTCCTACGAGCAGTACTTC.

This chain connects TRBV3-1 to TRBJ1-2, with D tentatively TRBD1 (6 bases). The CDR3 is 14 residues long. The V gene lost 0 bases and the J gene lost 7 bases, with 12 bases spanning the gap. Germline CDR1 reads LGHDT; CDR2 reads YNNKEL (reference sequence). The CDR3 region has the DNA TGTGCCAGCAGCCAAGATCGACAGGTCATTGGCTACACCTTC. As protein: CASSQDRQVIGYTF. The full variable domain, its missing parts supplied by reference TRBV3-1 and TRBJ1-2, is DTAVSQTPKYLVTQMGNDKSIKCEQNLGHDTMYWYKQDSKKFLKIMFSYNNKELIINETVPNRFSPKSPDKAHLNLHINSLELGDSAVYFCASSQDRQVIGYTFGSGTRLTVV.

The chain links TRBV7-9 to TRBJ1-1; D possibly corresponds to TRBD1 (5 bases). V gave up 1 base and J gave up 5 bases, with 17 bases separating them. The CDR3 spans 16 residues. Germline V CDR1 and CDR2: SEHNR, FQNEAQ (reference sequence). DNA of the CDR3: TGTGCCAGCAGCTTAGGGGGGGGTGGACTTGGGACTGAAGCTTTCTTT. Encoded protein: CASSLGGGGLGTEAFF.

The chain has TRBV27 and TRBJ2-1; D is ambiguous. Trimming cost V 4 bases and J 1 base, with 11 bases left between them. This CDR3 spans 15 amino acids. CDR1 and CDR2 (germline): MNHEY, SMNVEV (reference sequence). This CDR3 is CASSWAPVSYNEQFF. Written as DNA, the CDR3 is TGTGCCAGCAGTTGGGCCCCGGTTTCCTACAATGAGCAGTTCTTC.

The chain uses TRBV9 and TRBJ2-5; 10 nucleotides match TRBD2. J gave up 9 bases and V 0 bases, and 8 bases lay outside the gene matches. This CDR3 comprises 15 residues. From germline, CDR1 is SGDLS and CDR2 YYNGEE. The CDR3 DNA reads as TGTGCCAGCAGCGTAGATGCTAGCGGGAGTGTTGCCCAGTACTTC. Translating gives CASSVDASGSVAQYF.

The gene calls are TRBV7-3 and TRBJ2-2; D is possibly TRBD1 (5 bases). Germline CDR1 SGHTA, CDR2 FQGTGA. This CDR3 comprises 14 residues. The V end was cut by 5 bases, the J end by 4 bases, with 11 bases between. This CDR3 reads CASSATGRTGELFF. CDR3 nucleotide sequence: TGTGCCAGCAGCGCTACAGGTCGCACCGGGGAGCTGTTTTTT.

The chain employs TRBV3-1 and TRBJ2-7; D gene ambiguous. V lost 1 base to trimming and J lost 3 bases, with 7 bases between them. This CDR3 has 13 amino acids. In germline, CDR1 is LGHDT, CDR2 YNNKEL (reference sequence). CDR3 DNA sequence: TGTGCCAGCAGCCAAGTGGTACTCTACGAGCAGTACTTC. It codes for CASSQVVLYEQYF.

This clonotype has a single count. Given the absence of the conserved phenylalanine or tryptophan at the CDR3 end, a read error is likely. In DNA, the CDR3 is TGTGCCAGCAGCTTGGGGGGAAAAGGGGAGACCCAGTACTCC. It encodes CASSLGGKGETQYS. The chain is built from TRBV5-6 and TRBJ2-5; D remains unclear. Germline CDR1 SGHDT, CDR2 YYEEEE. With 0 bases removed from V and 5 bases from J, the gap between germline ends came to 11 bases. This CDR3 spans 14 amino acids.

CDR3 DNA sequence: TGTGCCAGCAGCTTAAGTCGGCCCGGGGATACGCAGTATTTT. Its protein is CASSLSRPGDTQYF. V usage is TRBV7-3 and J usage is TRBJ2-3; D gene ambiguous. Germline-derived CDR1 and CDR2 are SGHTA and FQGTGA. Trimming pared 1 base from V and 6 bases from J, leaving 11 bases between. The CDR3 sequence is 14 residues long.

The chain is built from TRBV2 and TRBJ1-5; D may be TRBD1 (5 bases). V gave up 4 bases and J gave up 3 bases, with 16 bases separating them. The CDR3 is 16 amino acids. The germline CDR1 and CDR2 sequences are SNHLY and FYNNEI. CDR3 in amino acids: CASSGQTPRANQPQHF. In nucleotides, the CDR3 is TGTGCCAGCAGTGGGCAGACACCCAGGGCCAATCAGCCCCAGCATTTT.

V usage is TRBV28 and J usage is TRBJ1-2, with TRBD1 as a possible D gene (6 bases). Germline loops: CDR1 MDHEN, CDR2 SYDVKM. V dropped 6 bases and J dropped 5 bases, with 13 bases sitting between them. The CDR3 totals 13 residues. CDR3 nucleotide sequence: TGTGCCAGCAGAACAGGGTTCCTATATGGCTACACCTTC. Its translation is CASRTGFLYGYTF.

The genes are TRBV7-2 and TRBJ2-7; TRBD2 aligns across 12 bases. CDR3 length equals 16 residues. Germline CDR1 and CDR2: SGHTA and FQGNSA. Trimming cost V 7 bases and J 5 bases; bases outside gene matches: 12. The CDR3 DNA is TGTGCCAGCACCCTAGCCCCTAGCGGGAGGGTGCACGAGCAGTACTTC. Its translation is CASTLAPSGRVHEQYF. The complete variable domain, with remaining parts taken from reference TRBV7-2 and TRBJ2-7, reads GAGVSQSPSNKVTEKGKDVELRCDPISGHTALYWYRQSLGQGLEFLIYFQGNSAPDKSGLPSDRFSAERTGGSVSTLTIQRTQQEDSAVYLCASTLAPSGRVHEQYFGPGTRLTVT.

The rearrangement links TRBV20-1 to TRBJ2-3; TRBD1 might be the D (5 bases). Germline CDR1 and CDR2: DFQATT and SNEGSKA (reference sequence). The CDR3 covers 13 residues. V lost 0 bases, J lost 5 bases, and 9 bases lay in between. CDR3 DNA sequence: TGCAGTGCTAGAGATCAGGGTGGAGATACGCAGTATTTT. It translates to CSARDQGGDTQYF.

The gene calls are TRBV15 and TRBJ1-1; D is possibly TRBD1 (5 bases). The CDR3 contains 15 residues. The V end was cut by 3 bases, the J end by 1 base, with 12 bases between. The germline V gene has CDR1 LNHNV and CDR2 YYDKDF (reference sequence). CDR3 coding DNA: TGTGCCACCAGCAGGCCCACAGGCCCGAACACTGAAGCTTTCTTT. Translation: CATSRPTGPNTEAFF. The variable domain in full, with the rest retrieved from reference TRBV15 and TRBJ1-1, is DAMVIQNPRYQVTQFGKPVTLSCSQTLNHNVMYWYQQKSSQAPKLLFHYYDKDFNNEADTPDNFQSRRPNTSFCFLDIRSPGLGDTAMYLCATSRPTGPNTEAFFGQGTRLTVV.

The gene calls are TRBV5-4 and TRBJ1-2, with 8 bases identical to TRBD1. V was clipped by 2 bases and J by 7 bases; unmatched bases: 4. This CDR3 comprises 13 residues. Germline CDR1 reads SGHNT; CDR2 reads YYREEE (reference sequence). The CDR3 loop reads CASSFQGAGGYTF. In DNA, the CDR3 is TGTGCCAGCAGCTTCCAGGGGGCTGGTGGCTACACCTTC.

This chain links TRBV27 with TRBJ2-5, with no clear D. CDR3 size: 12 residues. The germline CDR1 and CDR2 sequences are MNHEY and SMNVEV (reference sequence). The ends were cut back, 4 bases at V and 1 base at J, with 4 bases in the middle. In DNA, the CDR3 is TGTGCCAGCAGTTCGGGCCAAGAGACCCAGTACTTC. Its protein is CASSSGQETQYF.

V gene TRBV20-1 combines with J gene TRBJ2-1; no clear D. The CDR3 loop spans 15 amino acids. Germline CDR1 reads DFQATT; CDR2 reads SNEGSKA (reference sequence). The CDR3 coding sequence is TGCAGCGGAAAGGTGGGTTCAAACTCCTACAATGAGCAGTTCTTC. Its protein product is CSGKVGSNSYNEQFF.

The rearrangement joins TRBV2 to TRBJ2-2; D is ambiguous. CDR1 and CDR2 (germline): SNHLY, FYNNEI. The CDR3 covers 15 residues. V shed 1 base and J shed 4 bases, with 10 bases lying between them. The CDR3 protein is CASSEEEPFTGELFF. In DNA, the CDR3 is TGTGCCAGCAGTGAAGAGGAACCCTTCACCGGGGAGCTGTTTTTT.

The chain is built from TRBV2 and TRBJ2-7; 9 bases agree with TRBD2. CDR1 SNHLY and CDR2 FYNNEI come from the germline V gene. J gave up 4 bases and V 7 bases, and 11 bases lay outside the gene matches. The CDR3 is 15 residues long. The CDR3, as DNA: TGTGCCAGCATAGCGGGAGCTGGAGGAGGTTACGAGCAGTACTTC. This gives the protein CASIAGAGGGYEQYF.

This clonotype occurred once. The rearrangement joins TRBV21-1 to TRBJ1-3. TRBV21-1 is tagged as a pseudogene. The CDR3 is made up of 17 amino acids. CDR3 nucleotides: TGTGCCAGCAGCAAAGAACCGGCCTGGACGTCTGGAAACACCATATATTTT. This gives the protein CASSKEPAWTSGNTIYF.

This clonotype occurred once. The chain joins TRBV9 to TRBJ2-2, with 8 bases fitting TRBD2. The ends lost 2 bases at V and 9 bases at J; junction bases unmatched: 12. This CDR3 is 16 amino acids long. Germline lookup yields CDR1 SGDLS and CDR2 YYNGEE. CDR3 sequence (DNA): TGTGCCAGCAGCGTCAGGGCGGGAGGTCTAGGCCGGGAGCTGTTTTTT. It encodes CASSVRAGGLGRELFF.

This chain links TRBV12-3 or TRBV12-4 with TRBJ1-2, with a possible D match to TRBD1 (6 bases). This CDR3 region has 19 residues. Trimming pared 5 bases from V and 8 bases from J, leaving 33 bases between. The CDR3 loop is CASSPWPGGHLNQYWGYTF. The CDR3 nucleotides are TGTGCCAGCAGTCCTTGGCCGGGGGGGCACCTAAACCAGTATTGGGGCTACACCTTC.

This chain connects TRBV29-1 to TRBJ2-7; possible D gene TRBD1, 5 bases. Between the trimmed V and J ends, which lost 8 bases and 1 base, there was a span of 12 bases. The CDR3 has 12 amino acids. Germline assignment: CDR1 SQVTM and CDR2 ANQGSEA. CDR3 DNA: TGCAGCTTCAGGGTACCTTCCTACGAGCAGTACTTC. Its translation: CSFRVPSYEQYF.

The J gene is TRBJ2-1, the V gene TRBV4-2; maybe TRBD2 (6 bases). V dropped 0 bases and J dropped 7 bases, with 13 bases sitting between them. CDR3 length equals 15 residues. Germline V gene data show CDR1 as LGHNA and CDR2 as YNFKEQ. The CDR3 nucleotides read TGTGCCAGCAGCCAAGATATCGGGAGAGGGAATGAGCAGTTCTTC. Translated: CASSQDIGRGNEQFF.

The chain combines TRBV27 with TRBJ1-2, with D tentatively TRBD1 (5 bases). This CDR3 contains 16 residues. V shed 4 bases and J shed 0 bases, with 15 bases lying between them. Per germline, CDR1 MNHEY and CDR2 SMNVEV (reference sequence). The CDR3 sequence: CASSSLQAGTNYGYTF. The CDR3 nucleotides are TGTGCCAGCAGTTCACTACAGGCGGGGACTAACTATGGCTACACCTTC.

The chain joins TRBV18 to TRBJ1-1; 12 positions match TRBD1. Germline trimming cut 0 bases from V and 10 bases from J; bases unmatched to any gene: 3. The CDR3 contains 14 residues. Germline loops: CDR1 KGHSH, CDR2 LQKENI. CDR3 bases: TGTGCCAGCTCACCACCGGGACAGGGGGCGGGAGCTTTCTTT. Amino acids: CASSPPGQGAGAFF.

This sequence joins TRBV5-1 and TRBJ1-1, with 7 bases aligning to TRBD1. The CDR3 is made up of 13 amino acids. With 8 bases clipped from V and 10 bases from J, the junction kept 14 bases outside the gene matches. Germline V CDR1 and CDR2: SGHRS, YFSETQ. The CDR3, as DNA: TGCGCCAGTGCGACTGACAGGGTTGAAGGAGCTTTCTTT. Encoded protein: CASATDRVEGAFF.